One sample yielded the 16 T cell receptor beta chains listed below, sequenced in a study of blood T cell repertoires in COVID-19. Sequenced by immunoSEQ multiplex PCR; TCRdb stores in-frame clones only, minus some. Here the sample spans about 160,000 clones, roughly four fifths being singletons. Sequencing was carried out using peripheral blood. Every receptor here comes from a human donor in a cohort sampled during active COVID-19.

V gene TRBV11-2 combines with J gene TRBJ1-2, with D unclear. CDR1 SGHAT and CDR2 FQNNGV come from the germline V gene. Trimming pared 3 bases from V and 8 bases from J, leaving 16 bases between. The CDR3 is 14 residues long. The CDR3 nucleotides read TGTGCCAGCAGCTTGGGAGGTGAAGGGTGGGGCTACACCTTC. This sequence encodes CASSLGGEGWGYTF.

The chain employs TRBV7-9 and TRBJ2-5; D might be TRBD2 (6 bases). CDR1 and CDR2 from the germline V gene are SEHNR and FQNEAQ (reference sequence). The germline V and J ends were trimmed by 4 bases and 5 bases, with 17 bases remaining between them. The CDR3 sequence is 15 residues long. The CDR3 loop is CASSSIGGLRETQYF. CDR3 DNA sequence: TGTGCCAGCAGCTCCATAGGAGGGCTGCGCGAGACCCAGTACTTC.

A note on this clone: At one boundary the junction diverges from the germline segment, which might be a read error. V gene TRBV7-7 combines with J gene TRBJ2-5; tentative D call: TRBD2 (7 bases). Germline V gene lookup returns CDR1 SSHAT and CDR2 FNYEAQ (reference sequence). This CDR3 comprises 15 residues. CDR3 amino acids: CASSLEGGQQETQYF. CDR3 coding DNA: TGTGCTAGCAGCTTAGAGGGGGGGCAGCAAGAGACCCAGTACTTC.

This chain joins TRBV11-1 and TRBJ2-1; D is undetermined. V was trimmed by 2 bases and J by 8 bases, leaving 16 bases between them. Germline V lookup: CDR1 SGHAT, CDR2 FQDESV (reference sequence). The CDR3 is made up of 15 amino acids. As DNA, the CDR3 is TGTGCCAGCAGCTTAAGTGATCAATATTTAGATGAGCAGTTCTTC. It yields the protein CASSLSDQYLDEQFF.

Here the CDR3 reads CASSDSGGRGEQFF. The DNA of the CDR3 is TGTGCCAGCAGTGACTCGGGCGGAAGGGGAGAGCAGTTCTTC. The chain employs TRBV6-4 and TRBJ2-1; the D gene is possibly TRBD1 (5 bases). Trimming removed 0 bases at V and 10 bases at J, with 13 bases between. CDR1 MRHNA and CDR2 SNTAGT come from the germline V gene. The CDR3 runs 14 residues.

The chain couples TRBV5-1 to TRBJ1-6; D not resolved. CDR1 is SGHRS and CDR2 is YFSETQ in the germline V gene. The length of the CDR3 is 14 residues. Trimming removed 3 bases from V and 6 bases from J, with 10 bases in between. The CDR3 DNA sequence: TGCGCCAGCAGCTCAGGTTTTGGTAATTCACCCCTCCACTTT. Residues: CASSSGFGNSPLHF.

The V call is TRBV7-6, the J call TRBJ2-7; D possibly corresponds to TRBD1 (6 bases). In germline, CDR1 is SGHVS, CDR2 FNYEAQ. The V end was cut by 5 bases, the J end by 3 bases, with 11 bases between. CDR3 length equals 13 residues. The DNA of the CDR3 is TGTGCCAGCAGCATGGACAGACTCTACGAGCAGTACTTC. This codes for CASSMDRLYEQYF.

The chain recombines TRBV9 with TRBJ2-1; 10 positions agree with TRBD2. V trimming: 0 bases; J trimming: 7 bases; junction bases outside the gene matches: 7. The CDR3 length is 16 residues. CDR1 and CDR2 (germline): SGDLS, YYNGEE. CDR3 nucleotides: TGTGCCAGCAGCGTAGGAGCGGGAGGGCCGGGTAATGAGCAGTTCTTC. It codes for CASSVGAGGPGNEQFF.

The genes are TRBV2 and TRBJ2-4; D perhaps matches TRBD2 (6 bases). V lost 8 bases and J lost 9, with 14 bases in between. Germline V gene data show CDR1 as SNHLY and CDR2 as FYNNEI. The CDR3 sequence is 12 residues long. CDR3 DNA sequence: TGTGCCAGCCTTTACGAGGGAGGCATTCAGTACTTC. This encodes CASLYEGGIQYF.

The CDR3, as DNA: TGTGCCAGCGCGACAATCCTGGACGAGCAGTACTTC. Amino acids: CASATILDEQYF. The chain joins TRBV21-1 to TRBJ2-7; the table names TRBD1, a call not compared with the DNA. TRBV21-1 is designated a pseudogene. This CDR3 has 12 residues.

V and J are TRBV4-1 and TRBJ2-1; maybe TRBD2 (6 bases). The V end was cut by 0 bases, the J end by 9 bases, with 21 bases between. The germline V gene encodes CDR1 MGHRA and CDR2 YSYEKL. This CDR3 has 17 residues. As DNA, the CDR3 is TGCGCCAGCAGCCAAGAAGGCATGGTGCGGGAAGGGGCTGAGCAGTTCTTC. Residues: CASSQEGMVREGAEQFF.

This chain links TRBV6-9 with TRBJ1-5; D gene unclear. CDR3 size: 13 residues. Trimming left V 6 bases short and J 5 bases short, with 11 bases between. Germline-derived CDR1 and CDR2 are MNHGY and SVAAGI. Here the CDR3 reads CASRDHGYQPQHF. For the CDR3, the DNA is TGTGCCAGCAGGGATCACGGGTATCAGCCCCAGCATTTT.

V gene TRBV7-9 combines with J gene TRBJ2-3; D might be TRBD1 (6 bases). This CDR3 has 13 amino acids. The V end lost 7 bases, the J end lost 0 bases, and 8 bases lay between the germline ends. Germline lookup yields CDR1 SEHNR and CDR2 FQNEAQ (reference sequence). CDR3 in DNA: TGTGCCAGCACAGGGGCGAGCACAGATACGCAGTATTTT. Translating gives CASTGASTDTQYF.

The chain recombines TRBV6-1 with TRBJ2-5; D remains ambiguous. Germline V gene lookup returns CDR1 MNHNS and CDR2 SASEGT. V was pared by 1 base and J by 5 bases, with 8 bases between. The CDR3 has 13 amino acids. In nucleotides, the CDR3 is TGTGCCAGCAGTGAAGTGGTAGTCGAGACCCAGTACTTC. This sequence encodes CASSEVVVETQYF.

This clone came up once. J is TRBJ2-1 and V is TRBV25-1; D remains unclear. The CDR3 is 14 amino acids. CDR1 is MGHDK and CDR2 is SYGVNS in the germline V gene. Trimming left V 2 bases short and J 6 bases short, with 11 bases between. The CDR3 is CASSEILSSNEQFF. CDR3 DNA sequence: TGTGCCAGCAGTGAAATTCTCTCGTCCAATGAGCAGTTCTTC.

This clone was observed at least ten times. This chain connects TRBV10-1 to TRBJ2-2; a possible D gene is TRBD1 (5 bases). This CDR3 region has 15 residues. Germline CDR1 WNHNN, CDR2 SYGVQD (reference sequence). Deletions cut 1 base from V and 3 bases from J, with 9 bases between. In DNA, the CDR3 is TGCGCCAGCAGTGAGTTCAGGGTTGACACCGGGGAGCTGTTTTTT. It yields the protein CASSEFRVDTGELFF.